The entry below describes one T cell receptor beta chain. Its target is unknown. This specimen belongs to a study of T cell responses to AZD1222 COVID-19 vaccine. CDR1 is MDHEN and CDR2 is SYDVKM in the germline V gene. This CDR3 is 15 amino acids long. V was pared by 5 bases and J by 2 bases, with 4 bases of the junction left unmatched. Method: immunoSEQ multiplex PCR; TCRdb's copy keeps in-frame clones and lacks some. The sample consists of some 97,000 clones, around nine tenths of them appearing once. The study, taken as a whole, reports: Repertoire samples came only from after the peak T cell response.

The origin of this receptor is an adult in good health. The specimen comprised peripheral blood, sampled on day 0 of AZD1222 vaccination. The chain has TRBV28 and TRBJ2-3; TRBD2 aligns across 10 bases. CDR3 residues: CASSTSGANTDTQYF. CDR3 sequence (DNA): TGTGCCAGCAGTACTAGCGGGGCTAACACAGATACGCAGTATTTT.